This TCR beta chain was sequenced for a study of regulatory T cells. Autoimmunity was present in every CD3G-deficient patient, worse in two. About this clone itself: Antigen: not known.

Study results and caveats: Hydrophobic residues at CDR3 positions 6 and 7 were enriched in conventional CD4+ T cells of CD3G-deficient patients.

This CDR3 has 14 amino acids. Trimming shortened V by 2 bases and J by 4 bases, and 12 bases separated the two germline ends. Germline V lookup: CDR1 MDHEN, CDR2 SYDVKM. Primers: 52 TRBV forward and 13 TRBJ reverse. Generated by immunoSEQ multiplex PCR, the TCRdb table keeps only in-frame clones and is missing some. Seen here are 32,000 or so clones, just under 95% observed once, and the top ten hold about 1.4%. The rearrangement uses TRBV28 and TRBJ2-7; D may be TRBD1 (6 bases). The receptor's source is a person under 35 with CD3G deficiency. Sequenced sample: conventional CD4+ T cells sorted from blood. Here the CDR3 reads CASSLSRGRYEQYF. CDR3 sequence (DNA): TGTGCCAGCAGTTTAAGCAGGGGAAGGTACGAGCAGTACTTC.